This T cell receptor (beta chain) was identified during a study of molecular identifiers for immune sequencing clone quantification. In its sample, this clonotype was seen many times. MiXCR, run by TCRdb on the PCR reads, gives a single entry per CDR3 protein. This sample carries about half a million distinct CDR3 sequences, under 30% of them seen once, and the ten largest clones take under 0.85%. In germline, CDR1 is MNHEY, CDR2 SVGAGI. This CDR3 has 12 amino acids. V was pared by 4 bases and J by 6 bases, with 8 bases between. V is TRBV6-5 and J is TRBJ2-3; the D is unclear. Sequenced input: naive CD8+ T cells from blood, with Jurkat cell RNA spiked in. As for subset: FACS-sorted CD8+CD4-CCR7+CD45RA+ naive T cells. The sequence was collected from a human donor in good health. Some libraries in this study had Jurkat cell RNA spiked in. CDR3 loop: CASSSESDTQYF. The CDR3 DNA is TGTGCCAGCAGTTCCGAGTCGGATACGCAGTATTTT.